This TCR beta chain was found in a study of shared clonotypes between healthy human individuals. This clone was seen just once. The protocol was immunoSEQ multiplex PCR, while the TCRdb copy is restricted to in-frame clones and leaves out a portion. The sample has over 850,000 clones; about 84% are singletons. In germline, CDR1 is SGHRS, CDR2 YFSETQ. V was clipped by 2 bases and J by 5 bases; unmatched bases: 4. This CDR3 region has 14 residues. This sequence originates from a man between 18 and 35 years old in good health. Some clones in this sample may be carry-over from other donors' samples. This sequence joins TRBV5-1 and TRBJ1-5; 7 bases map to TRBD1. Sample: memory CD4+ T cells from PBMCs. Subset: CD45RA-negative fraction. CDR3 in DNA: TGCGCCAGCAGCTTAGGGACAGTAGATCAGCCCCAGCATTTT. Its translation is CASSLGTVDQPQHF.